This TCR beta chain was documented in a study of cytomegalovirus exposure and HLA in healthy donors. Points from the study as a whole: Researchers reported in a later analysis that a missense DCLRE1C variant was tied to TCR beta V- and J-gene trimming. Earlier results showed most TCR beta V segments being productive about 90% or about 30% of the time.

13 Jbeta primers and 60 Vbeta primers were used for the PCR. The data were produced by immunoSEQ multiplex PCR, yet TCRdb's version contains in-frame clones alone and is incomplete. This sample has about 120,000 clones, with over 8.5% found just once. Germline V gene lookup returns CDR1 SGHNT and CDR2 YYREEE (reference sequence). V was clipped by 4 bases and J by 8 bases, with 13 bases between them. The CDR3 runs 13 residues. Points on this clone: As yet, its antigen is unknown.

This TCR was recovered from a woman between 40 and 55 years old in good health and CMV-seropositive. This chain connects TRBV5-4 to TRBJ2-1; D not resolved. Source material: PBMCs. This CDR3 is CASSGRVVDEQFF. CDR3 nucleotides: TGTGCCAGCAGCGGCCGGGTAGTCGATGAGCAGTTCTTC.